These T cell receptor beta chains were read from a single sample in a study of radiotherapy plus CTLA-4 blockade in lung cancer. Sequenced by immunoSEQ multiplex PCR; TCRdb stores in-frame clones only, minus some. The sample yields 70,000 to 90,000 clones, around 81% seen once. The sequenced sample was peripheral blood, obtained from a patient treated with radiotherapy plus ipilimumab. The receptors here all came from a human donor with non-small cell lung cancer whose response to radiotherapy plus ipilimumab could not be evaluated. Some clones in this sample may be carry-over from other donors' samples. CDR3s include the opening cysteine and the closing phenylalanine or tryptophan. D genes are given only for firm matches. Size is stated for part of the rows, as once, few or many counts, or as a class when the clone is expanded.

>.|TRBJ1-1|.|TRBV5-6
TGTGCCAGCAGCTTTGGAGCCATGAACACTGAAGCTTTCTTT
CASSFGAMNTEAFF
>.|TRBJ2-1|.|TRBV29-1
TGCAGCGCCTTTTCTCCTAGTCTCAATGAGCAGTTCTTC
CSAFSPSLNEQFF
>TRBD2|TRBJ2-3|.|TRBV28
TGTGCCAGCTCCCTCGGGGGACTAGCGGGCACAGATACGCAGTATTTT
CASSLGGLAGTDTQYF
>.|TRBJ1-1|.|TRBV6-5
TGTGCCAGCAGTCCCTCTAACGGGGAGGCTTTCTTT
CASSPSNGEAFF
>TRBD2|TRBJ2-2|.|TRBV28
TGTGCCAGCAGGCCAACTAGCGGGGGGAACACCGGGGAGCTGTTTTTT
CASRPTSGGNTGELFF
>.|TRBJ2-7|.|TRBV5-4
TGTGCCAGCAGCCCACATGGGGGGACCTACGAGCAGTACTTC
CASSPHGGTYEQYF
>.|TRBJ2-3|.|TRBV2
TGTGCCAGCAGGTGGGGGGGCGGAGGTACGCAGTATTTT
CASRWGGGGTQYF
>.|TRBJ1-1|.|TRBV5-1
TGCGCCAGCAGCTTGGATCCAGGCCGGGGCACTGAAGCTTTCTTT
CASSLDPGRGTEAFF
>TRBD1|TRBJ1-2|once|TRBV10-3
TGTGCCATCAGACAGGGGGACTATGGCTACACCTTC
CAIRQGDYGYTF
>TRBD1|TRBJ1-4|.|TRBV7-9
TGTGCCAGCAGCTTAATGGGACAGGGAGCTGAAAAACTGTTTTTT
CASSLMGQGAEKLFF
>TRBD1|TRBJ2-4|.|TRBV19
TGTGCCAGTAGTATACGACAGGGTGGCGACATTCAGTACTTC
CASSIRQGGDIQYF
>TRBD2|TRBJ2-6|.|TRBV28
TGTGCCAGCAGTCAAACTATGCGGGGGTCCTCTGGGGCCAACGTCCTGACTTTC
CASSQTMRGSSGANVLTF
>.|TRBJ1-5|.|TRBV7-8
TGTGCCAGCAGCCCCCTTGCGGTGAACAATCAGCCCCAGCATTTT
CASSPLAVNNQPQHF
>TRBD1|TRBJ2-7|.|TRBV5-6
TGTGCCAGCAGCTTGGGGGACAGCCCCTACGAGCAGTACTTC
CASSLGDSPYEQYF
>TRBD1|TRBJ2-7|.|TRBV28
TGTGCCAGCAGATCCCCCTTCGACAGGGAAACTTACGAGCAGTACTTC
CASRSPFDRETYEQYF
>.|TRBJ1-2|.|TRBV5-4
TGTGCCAGCAGCACCACAGGTTTCTATGGCTACACCTTC
CASSTTGFYGYTF
>.|TRBJ2-2|.|TRBV4-2
TGTGCCAGCAGCCAAGTTAATACGGGCACCGGGGAGCTGTTTTTT
CASSQVNTGTGELFF
>.|TRBJ1-2|.|TRBV25-1
TGTGCCAGCAGTGGCCTTGGAGAGGGCTATGGCTACACCTTC
CASSGLGEGYGYTF
>TRBD1|TRBJ2-3|once|TRBV19
TGTGCCAGTAGTAAAGGACAGGGACTTGGGGAGACGCAGTATTTT
CASSKGQGLGETQYF
>TRBD1|TRBJ2-7|few|TRBV28
TGTGCCAGCAGTTTATTCAGGGGGCATATATACTTC
CASSLFRGHIYF
>TRBD1|TRBJ1-6|.|TRBV6-6
TGTGCCAGCAGAACAGGGGCTGTTCGTTCACCCCTCCACTTT
CASRTGAVRSPLHF
>.|TRBJ1-1|.|TRBV18
TGTGCCAGCTCACCCCGGGGAGGGGATAGCGCTGAAGCTTTCTTT
CASSPRGGDSAEAFF
>TRBD1|TRBJ2-5|.|TRBV7-3
TGTGCCAGCAGTCGGACAGGTCAAGAGACCCAGTACTTC
CASSRTGQETQYF
>.|TRBJ1-4|.|TRBV5-1
TGCGCCAGCAGCTTCCGGGGGAGCACTAATGAAAAACTGTTTTTT
CASSFRGSTNEKLFF
>TRBD1|TRBJ2-3|.|TRBV5-1
TGCGCCAGCAGCCCAACAGGGGGAGAAGATACGCAGTATTTT
CASSPTGGEDTQYF
>.|TRBJ1-2|.|TRBV6-1
TGTGCCTCCAGAGACAGCCAAATCTATGGCTACACCTTC
CASRDSQIYGYTF
>.|TRBJ2-5|once|TRBV2
TGTGCCAGCAGTGAAGCAGCCCTAAAGCAAGACTTC
CASSEAALKQDF
>.|TRBJ2-7|.|TRBV7-6
TGTGCCAGCAGCACAGGGACCCAAAGCGAGCAGTACTTC
CASSTGTQSEQYF
>.|TRBJ1-5|few|TRBV7-9
TGTGCCAGCAGCCACGGGGGTAGCAATCAGCCCCAGCATTTT
CASSHGGSNQPQHF
>.|TRBJ2-6|.|TRBV18
TGTGCCAGCTCCCGATCGGGTCGCCGGGATTTTGCTGGGGCCAACGTCCTGACTTTC
CASSRSGRRDFAGANVLTF
>TRBD2|TRBJ2-1|.|TRBV9
TGTGCCAGCAGCCCCCTGGGGGCTAGCGGGGTTCCGCAGTTCTTC
CASSPLGASGVPQFF
>.|TRBJ2-3|.|TRBV28
TGTGCCAGCAGTTTTCCTAACACAGATACGCAGTATTTT
CASSFPNTDTQYF
>.|TRBJ1-3|.|TRBV11-1
TGTGCCAGCAGCCTCGACAGACCCTCTGGAAACACCATATATTTT
CASSLDRPSGNTIYF
>TRBD1|TRBJ1-1|once|TRBV6-1
TGTGCCAGCAGTGCCTTCGGACAGGGTCACACTGAAGCTTTCTTT
CASSAFGQGHTEAFF
>TRBD1|TRBJ1-1|.|TRBV18
TGTGCCAGCTCACCCTTTTCACAGGGGGTGAACACTGAAGCTTTCTTT
CASSPFSQGVNTEAFF
>TRBD2|TRBJ2-2|.|TRBV6-5
TGTGCCAGCACTAGCGGGGGGGCCGGCGGGGAGCTGTTTTTT
CASTSGGAGGELFF
>.|TRBJ2-5|.|TRBV15
TGTGCCACCAGCAGAGCGGCAGGGGAAGAGACCCAGTACTTC
CATSRAAGEETQYF
>TRBD1|TRBJ1-5|.|TRBV7-9
TGTGCCAGCAGCTCAAGCCGGGACAGGGCTCAGCCCCAGCATTTT
CASSSSRDRAQPQHF
>.|TRBJ2-7|.|TRBV19
TGTGACAAAGGGGACTGGCACTCCTACGAGCAGTACTTC
CDKGDWHSYEQYF
>TRBD1|TRBJ1-2|.|TRBV5-1
TGCGCCAGCAGCCCAGCCGGGACAGGTGTTGGGTATAACTATGGCTACACCTTC
CASSPAGTGVGYNYGYTF
>.|TRBJ2-3|once|TRBV7-2
TGTGCCAGCAGCTTAGGATACTTACTCACAGATACGCAGTATTTT
CASSLGYLLTDTQYF
>TRBD2|TRBJ2-2|.|TRBV11-2
TGTGCCAGCAGCTTAGTCCCAGCGGGGCCGAACACCGGGGAGCTGTTTTTT
CASSLVPAGPNTGELFF
>.|TRBJ1-1|once|TRBV7-9
TGTGCCAGCAGCTCGTCAGGCACTGAAGCTTTCTTT
CASSSSGTEAFF
>TRBD1|TRBJ1-4|.|TRBV19
TGTGCCAGTAGGGAAAGACAGGGCCTTAATGAAAAACTGTTTTTT
CASRERQGLNEKLFF
>TRBD2|TRBJ2-7|.|TRBV9
TGTGCCAGCAGCCCCGGACTAGCGGGGAGAGGCGAGCAGTACTTC
CASSPGLAGRGEQYF
>.|TRBJ1-5|.|TRBV4-1
TGCGCCAGCAGCCAAGATGGCGGAAGCAATCAGCCCCAGCATTTT
CASSQDGGSNQPQHF